This T cell receptor beta chain was sequenced for a study of shared clonotypes between healthy human individuals. Overall study results and limits: The sole specimen, blood, was sampled, and tissue repertoires likely differ.

CD45RO-negative, CCR7-positively selected cells formed the naive CD8 fraction, excluding terminally differentiated effector memory CD45RA+ cells. Donors were healthy HIV-negative adults without recently reported acute infections or vaccinations. TCRdb's copy holds only in-frame clones and misses some; the assay was immunoSEQ multiplex PCR. The data hold around 2.1 million clones, with 85% to 95% observed a single time. With regard to this clone: Its specificity is unknown.

V gave up 4 bases and J gave up 7 bases, with 15 bases separating them. The CDR3 runs 14 residues. Germline CDR1 is SEHNR and CDR2 is FQNEAQ (reference sequence). The specimen was naive CD8+ T cells from PBMCs. The receptor comes from a man between 18 and 29 years old in good health. Some clones in this sample may be carry-over from other donors' samples. The rearrangement links TRBV7-9 to TRBJ2-3; either TRBD1 or TRBD2 may fit D (5 bases each). CDR3: CASSWGPGFNTQYF. In nucleotides, the CDR3 is TGTGCCAGCAGCTGGGGACCGGGATTTAATACGCAGTATTTT.